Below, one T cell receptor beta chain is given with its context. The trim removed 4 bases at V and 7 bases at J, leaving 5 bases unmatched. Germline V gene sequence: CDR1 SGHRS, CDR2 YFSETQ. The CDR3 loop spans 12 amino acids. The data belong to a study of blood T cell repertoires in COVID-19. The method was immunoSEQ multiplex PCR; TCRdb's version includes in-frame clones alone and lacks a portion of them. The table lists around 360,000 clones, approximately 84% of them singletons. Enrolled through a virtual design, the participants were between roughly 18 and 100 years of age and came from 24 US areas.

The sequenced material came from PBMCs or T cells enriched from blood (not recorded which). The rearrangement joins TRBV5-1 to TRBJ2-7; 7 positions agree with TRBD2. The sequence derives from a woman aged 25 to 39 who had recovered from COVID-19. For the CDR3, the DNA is TGCGCCAGCAGCACGGGGGGAGGAGAGCAGTACTTC. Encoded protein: CASSTGGGEQYF.